This T cell receptor beta chain was obtained from a study of T cells in Graves' hyperthyroidism and ophthalmopathy. Looked up from germline, CDR1 is MGHRA and CDR2 is YSYEKL. The CDR3 has 15 residues. V lost 8 bases and J lost 2, with 16 bases in between. TCR beta CDR3 regions were amplified from RNA transcripts. Researchers ran a first-round RT-PCR on the TCR CDR3 using the HTBI primer set. TCRdb reprocessed the multiplex PCR reads via MiXCR and lists one record per CDR3 protein. This sample has 300,000 to 450,000 distinct CDR3 sequences; approximately 17% occur once, and the top ten carry 40%. For this clonotype: Its specificity is not known.

The study, taken as a whole, reports: The authors' 13 V-J model separated ophthalmopathy from stable hyperthyroidism. The blood repertoire included most of the expanded thyroid clonotypes above 0.001. It was a median 6.5 months before onset that the model predicted ophthalmopathy.

This TCR was sampled from a man between 18 and 29 years old with Graves' ophthalmopathy. Sequenced input: blood. V gene TRBV4-1 combines with J gene TRBJ1-5; D is possibly TRBD1 (5 bases). The CDR3 nucleotides are TGCGCCAGCGGCCCGCGGGGACCCCGCAATCAGCCCCAGCATTTT. Translating it yields CASGPRGPRNQPQHF.